This T cell receptor (beta chain) comes out of a study of blood T cell repertoires in COVID-19. The CDR3 contains 14 residues. Unmatched junction bases numbered 5, after V lost 6 bases and J lost 1 base. The germline gives CDR1 LGHNT, CDR2 FRNRAP. The assay was immunoSEQ multiplex PCR, and TCRdb's table has in-frame clones only and misses some. The table lists some 210,000 clones, approximately 89% of them singletons. This chain connects TRBV12-5 to TRBJ1-1; 7 bases map to TRBD1. Sequenced: peripheral blood. The TCR comes from a woman between 40 and 55 years old with acute or convalescent COVID-19. In DNA, the CDR3 is TGTGCTAGTGGGACCCAGGGGGGGAACACTGAAGCTTTCTTT. This sequence encodes CASGTQGGNTEAFF. The entire variable domain, with the rest obtained from reference TRBV12-5 and TRBJ1-1, is as follows: DARVTQTPRHKVTEMGQEVTMRCQPILGHNTVFWYRQTMMQGLELLAYFRNRAPLDDSGMPKDRFSAEMPDATLATLKIQPSEPRDSAVYFCASGTQGGNTEAFFGQGTRLTVV.